The 32 T cell receptor beta chains listed next were all sequenced from one sample in a study of blood T cell repertoires in COVID-19. Clones were read by immunoSEQ multiplex PCR, and TCRdb kept only the in-frame ones, dropping some. There are fewer than 450,000 clones in the sample; around 86% occur only once, and just under 6.5% lies in the top ten. The sequenced sample consisted of peripheral blood. The origin of the receptors is a woman in her 50s with COVID-19, enrolled during active disease.

This clone occurred a few times. This chain uses TRBV11-3 with TRBJ2-5; 9 bases match TRBD2. The CDR3 covers 18 residues. Germline lookup yields CDR1 SGHNT and CDR2 YENEEA. The V gene end was trimmed by 5 bases and the J gene end by 0 bases; junction bases not matched to a gene: 13. The CDR3 sequence: CASSPPKREASNQETQYF. CDR3 sequence (DNA): TGTGCCAGCAGCCCCCCTAAGCGGGAGGCCTCGAACCAAGAGACCCAGTACTTC.

The V call is TRBV20-1, the J call TRBJ1-5, with TRBD1 as a possible D gene (5 bases). The CDR3 consists of 13 residues. Trimming removed 3 bases at V and 3 bases at J, with 9 bases between. Germline V gene data show CDR1 as DFQATT and CDR2 as SNEGSKA (reference sequence). CDR3 in DNA: TGCAGTGCTAGTGTGGGGCCCAATCAGCCCCAGCATTTT. This gives the protein CSASVGPNQPQHF.

The genes are TRBV29-1 and TRBJ1-1, with D possibly TRBD1 on 6 matching bases. V lost 7 bases and J 10 bases, leaving 19 bases between the germline ends. The germline gives CDR1 SQVTM, CDR2 ANQGSEA. The CDR3 covers 12 residues. In DNA, the CDR3 is TGCAGCGATGGGACGGGGGGCTGGGTAGCTTTCTTT. Amino acids: CSDGTGGWVAFF.

This clone was seen more than once but under ten times. The rearrangement uses TRBV4-1 and TRBJ2-2; TRBD2 matches at 9 bases. Germline V CDR1 and CDR2: MGHRA, YSYEKL. This CDR3 spans 19 amino acids. V was pared by 6 bases and J by 6 bases, with 20 bases of the junction left unmatched. CDR3 nucleotides: TGCGCCAGCAGTCCCGTCCCCGCTACGCGGGAGGGCCTGGCCGGGGAGCTGTTTTTT. Amino acids: CASSPVPATREGLAGELFF.

V is TRBV13 and J is TRBJ2-7; 8 bases line up with TRBD1. V lost 5 bases to trimming and J lost 2 bases; unmatched junction nucleotides: 8. In germline, CDR1 is PRHDT, CDR2 FYEKMQ (reference sequence). This CDR3 contains 15 residues. CDR3 loop: CASSRRAGGPYEQYF. Here the CDR3 DNA reads TGTGCCAGCAGCCGCCGCGCAGGGGGCCCCTACGAGCAGTACTTC.

V and J are TRBV6-5 and TRBJ1-3; unclear D gene. CDR3 length equals 14 residues. Trimming cost V 5 bases and J 1 base, with 9 bases left between them. The germline V gene encodes CDR1 MNHEY and CDR2 SVGAGI. CDR3 region: CASSPRVSGNTIYF. The CDR3 DNA sequence: TGTGCCAGCAGTCCGAGGGTATCTGGAAACACCATATATTTT.

The chain joins TRBV2 to TRBJ1-2; D is ambiguous. The CDR3 has 11 residues. Germline-derived CDR1 and CDR2 are SNHLY and FYNNEI. Trimming took 6 bases from V and 4 from J, leaving 6 bases between them. The CDR3 DNA reads TGTGCCAGCAGGGAGGGCTATGGCTACACCTTC. Amino acid sequence: CASREGYGYTF.

The J gene is TRBJ2-1, the V gene TRBV5-5, with D tentatively TRBD2 (5 bases). This CDR3 is 15 amino acids long. Germline loops: CDR1 SGHKS, CDR2 YYEKEE (reference sequence). Trimming cost V 2 bases and J 1 base, with 10 bases left between them. In DNA form, the CDR3 reads TGTGCCAGCAGCTTTAGTGGGAGTTCCTACAATGAGCAGTTCTTC. Its protein product is CASSFSGSSYNEQFF. The full variable domain, with the rest looked up from reference TRBV5-5 and TRBJ2-1, is DAGVTQSPTHLIKTRGQQVTLRCSPISGHKSVSWYQQVLGQGPQFIFQYYEKEERGRGNFPDRFSARQFPNYSSELNVNALLLGDSALYLCASSFSGSSYNEQFFGPGTRLTVL.

J is TRBJ2-3 and V is TRBV7-9, with a weak D call TRBD2 (5 bases). Per the germline V gene, CDR1 is SEHNR and CDR2 is FQNEAQ (reference sequence). CDR3 length: 18 residues. The ends were cut back, 1 base at V and 5 bases at J, with 22 bases in the middle. CDR3 bases: TGTGCCAGCAGCTTAGGATGGGTCGGAGGCCCTGGAATAGATACGCAGTATTTT. It translates to CASSLGWVGGPGIDTQYF.

The gene calls are TRBV2 and TRBJ1-3; D unresolved. The CDR3 consists of 15 residues. Trimming removed 3 bases at V and 0 bases at J, with 9 bases between. Per germline, CDR1 SNHLY and CDR2 FYNNEI. CDR3 protein: CASSDYALSGNTIYF. The CDR3, as DNA: TGTGCCAGCAGTGATTACGCACTCTCTGGAAACACCATATATTTT.

The V gene is TRBV10-1, the J gene TRBJ1-2; possibly TRBD1 for D (5 bases). The CDR3 has 15 amino acids. Looked up from germline, CDR1 is WNHNN and CDR2 is SYGVQD (reference sequence). V was cut by 4 bases and J by 3 bases, with 15 bases left in between. CDR3 amino acids: CASSVDTINDYGYTF. For the CDR3, the DNA is TGCGCCAGCAGTGTGGACACTATTAATGACTATGGCTACACCTTC.

This clone was seen a single time. CDR3 amino acids: CASKLTGTGGDEQYF. The CDR3, as DNA: TGTGCCAGCAAACTTACCGGGACAGGGGGCGACGAGCAGTACTTC. The gene calls are TRBV2 and TRBJ2-7, with 12 bases fitting TRBD1. CDR1 is SNHLY and CDR2 is FYNNEI in the germline V gene. Trimming cost V 7 bases and J 5 bases; bases outside gene matches: 9. The length of the CDR3 is 15 residues.

The rearrangement links TRBV15 to TRBJ2-2, with TRBD1 matching 12 bases. Germline V gene sequence: CDR1 LNHNV, CDR2 YYDKDF (reference sequence). The junction had 11 bases not matched to a gene; V was cut back by 6 bases and J by 3 bases. The CDR3 length is 18 residues. CDR3 DNA: TGTGCCACCAGTAGACCCGGGACAGGGGGCCAATACACCGGGGAGCTGTTTTTT. As protein: CATSRPGTGGQYTGELFF. Using reference TRBV15 and TRBJ2-2 for the parts outside the CDR3, the full variable domain is DAMVIQNPRYQVTQFGKPVTLSCSQTLNHNVMYWYQQKSSQAPKLLFHYYDKDFNNEADTPDNFQSRRPNTSFCFLDIRSPGLGDTAMYLCATSRPGTGGQYTGELFFGEGSRLTVL.

As for this clone: Germline and junction disagree at one end, which may indicate a read error. The chain employs TRBV7-2 and TRBJ2-7; 7 bases line up with TRBD1. Germline CDR1 reads SGHTA; CDR2 reads FQGNSA. This CDR3 region has 15 residues. CDR3 residues: CASSVAGTAPLEQYF. DNA for the CDR3: TGTGCCAGCAGCGTAGCCGGGACAGCGCCTCTCGAGCAGTACTTC.

The chain uses TRBV7-2 and TRBJ1-5; 8 positions agree with TRBD1. After removal of 5 bases from V and 7 bases from J, the junction contained 7 bases not matched to a gene. The V gene's germline CDR1 is SGHTA and CDR2 FQGNSA. There are 14 residues in the CDR3. The DNA for the CDR3 is TGTGCCAGCAGCCCGGACAGGGTGTACCAGCCCCAGCATTTT. Translation: CASSPDRVYQPQHF.

V gene TRBV3-1 (or the pseudogene TRBV3-2) combines with J gene TRBJ1-1; possible D gene TRBD1, 5 bases. V lost 0 bases to trimming and J lost 1 base, with 9 bases between them. The germline gives CDR1 LGHDT, CDR2 YNNKEL (reference sequence). This CDR3 spans 15 amino acids. CDR3 sequence: CASSQDNRPNTEAFF. The CDR3 DNA is TGTGCCAGCAGCCAAGATAACAGGCCGAACACTGAAGCTTTCTTT.

The rearrangement joins TRBV5-8 to TRBJ2-2; possible D gene TRBD2, 6 bases. The CDR3 contains 17 residues. In germline, CDR1 is SGHTS, CDR2 YDEGEE. The germline V and J ends were trimmed by 4 bases and 3 bases, with 19 bases remaining between them. Here the CDR3 reads CASSRGPGLSYTGELFF. DNA of the CDR3: TGTGCCAGCAGCCGGGGACCGGGACTCTCATACACCGGGGAGCTGTTTTTT.

This clone was seen repeatedly, ten times or more. The chain has TRBV5-1 and TRBJ2-2; D gene unclear. Trimming shortened V by 7 bases and J by 6 bases, and 10 bases separated the two germline ends. CDR3 length: 12 amino acids. Germline V gene sequence: CDR1 SGHRS, CDR2 YFSETQ. In nucleotides, the CDR3 is TGCGCCAGCTTGAACATTGCCGGGGAGCTGTTTTTT. Its translation is CASLNIAGELFF.

V and J are TRBV2 and TRBJ2-2, with 7 bases matching TRBD1. The CDR3 totals 16 residues. CDR1 SNHLY and CDR2 FYNNEI come from the germline V gene. V was clipped by 7 bases and J by 3 bases; unmatched bases: 11. This chain's CDR3 is CASIQGRQGYTGELFF. CDR3 in DNA: TGTGCCAGCATACAGGGGCGGCAGGGGTACACCGGGGAGCTGTTTTTT.

The V call is TRBV29-1, the J call TRBJ1-3; possibly TRBD1 for D (5 bases). Trimming removed 0 bases from V and 4 bases from J, with 13 bases in between. Germline lookup yields CDR1 SQVTM and CDR2 ANQGSEA. The CDR3 runs to 15 residues. CDR3 protein: CSVEENRFRGNTIYF. The DNA for the CDR3 is TGCAGCGTTGAAGAAAACAGGTTCCGAGGAAACACCATATATTTT. Complete variable domain (other parts from reference TRBV29-1 and TRBJ1-3): SAVISQKPSRDICQRGTSLTIQCQVDSQVTMMFWYRQQPGQSLTLIATANQGSEATYESGFVIDKFPISRPNLTFSTLTVSNMSPEDSSIYLCSVEENRFRGNTIYFGEGSWLTVV.

The J gene is TRBJ2-3, the V gene TRBV27, with TRBD2 identical over 10 bases. This CDR3 has 16 amino acids. Germline-derived CDR1 and CDR2 are MNHEY and SMNVEV (reference sequence). V gave up 2 bases and J gave up 4 bases; unmatched junction bases: 6. CDR3 loop: CASSLASGSAADTQYF. CDR3 DNA sequence: TGTGCCAGCAGTTTAGCTAGCGGGAGTGCTGCAGATACGCAGTATTTT.

This clone was detected a few times. The chain employs TRBV5-4 and TRBJ2-7, with 7 bases identical to TRBD1. With V trimmed by 3 bases and J by 2 bases, 8 bases remained unmatched. CDR3 length: 15 residues. The germline V gene has CDR1 SGHNT and CDR2 YYREEE (reference sequence). For the CDR3, the DNA is TGTGCCAGCAGCTCTAGGACAGGCCCAGCCTACGAGCAGTACTTC. Protein: CASSSRTGPAYEQYF.

The genes are TRBV29-1 and TRBJ1-1, with 9 positions matching TRBD1. The J segment lost 4 bases and the V segment lost 5 bases, leaving 11 bases of the junction unmatched. The CDR3 has 15 residues. The V gene's germline CDR1 is SQVTM and CDR2 ANQGSEA. CDR3 sequence (DNA): TGCAGCGTTCAAGTGGGACAGGGAAGGAGCACTGAAGCTTTCTTT. This gives the protein CSVQVGQGRSTEAFF.

The chain employs TRBV29-1 and TRBJ1-2; D is ambiguous. With 0 bases removed from V and 4 bases from J, the gap between germline ends came to 6 bases. The CDR3 length is 12 residues. Per germline, CDR1 SQVTM and CDR2 ANQGSEA. The CDR3 here is CSVEDGGYGYTF. The CDR3 nucleotides read TGCAGCGTTGAAGATGGCGGCTATGGCTACACCTTC.

This rearrangement joins TRBV7-2 to TRBJ2-2, with D possibly matching TRBD1 (6 bases). The length of the CDR3 is 16 residues. V lost 6 bases and J lost 6, with 20 bases in between. Germline CDR1 is SGHTA and CDR2 is FQGNSA. CDR3 in amino acids: CASRSITGYGAGELFF. As DNA, the CDR3 is TGTGCCAGCAGGTCCATAACAGGGTATGGGGCCGGGGAGCTGTTTTTT.

V is TRBV18 and J is TRBJ1-5, with D maybe TRBD1 (5 bases). The germline CDR1 and CDR2 sequences are KGHSH and LQKENI. The V end lost 2 bases, the J end lost 7 bases, and 12 bases lay between the germline ends. The CDR3 length is 14 residues. CDR3 amino acids: CASSPGGGSQPQHF. In DNA form, the CDR3 reads TGTGCCAGCTCACCAGGGGGAGGCAGCCAGCCCCAGCATTTT.

The chain couples TRBV5-6 to TRBJ2-5; 8 bases are shared with TRBD2. The V segment lost 1 base and the J segment 5 bases; nucleotides outside the gene matches: 7. The CDR3 has 15 amino acids. Looked up from germline, CDR1 is SGHDT and CDR2 is YYEEEE. The DNA for the CDR3 is TGTGCCAGCAGCTTGTATGGTGCGGGGGGTGAGACCCAGTACTTC. Encoded protein: CASSLYGAGGETQYF.

The chain combines TRBV28 with TRBJ2-3; D not certain. Trimming took off 6 bases at V and 1 base at J, with 14 bases between the two ends. The CDR3 spans 15 residues. CDR1 is MDHEN and CDR2 is SYDVKM in the germline V gene. The CDR3: CASSQLPPRTDTQYF. Written as DNA, the CDR3 is TGTGCCAGCAGCCAACTTCCCCCGCGCACAGATACGCAGTATTTT.

V gene TRBV18 combines with J gene TRBJ1-1; D is uncertain. The V end lost 3 bases, the J end lost 7 bases, and 12 bases lay between the germline ends. CDR1 and CDR2 (germline): KGHSH, LQKENI. The CDR3 has 13 residues. CDR3 sequence (DNA): TGTGCCAGCTCACCTAACTTGGAGGGTGAAGCTTTCTTT. Translated, it gives CASSPNLEGEAFF.

V is TRBV6-2 or TRBV6-3 and J is TRBJ2-5; tentative D call: TRBD2 (6 bases). CDR1 is MNHEY, CDR2 SVGEGT, per germline. V lost 6 bases, J lost 2 bases, and 16 bases lay in between. This CDR3 is built from 15 residues. The CDR3 loop is CASSHPSEAQETQYF. The CDR3 DNA reads as TGTGCCAGCAGCCATCCTAGCGAAGCTCAAGAGACCCAGTACTTC.

This clone showed up just once. This rearrangement joins TRBV29-1 to TRBJ1-3, with D unresolved. Trimming stripped 3 bases from V and 2 bases from J, with 5 bases between. The CDR3 is 12 residues long. CDR1 SQVTM and CDR2 ANQGSEA come from the germline V gene. The CDR3 sequence: CSVDVAGNTIYF. Here the CDR3 DNA reads TGCAGCGTTGATGTAGCTGGAAACACCATATATTTT. The full variable domain, with the rest looked up from reference TRBV29-1 and TRBJ1-3, is SAVISQKPSRDICQRGTSLTIQCQVDSQVTMMFWYRQQPGQSLTLIATANQGSEATYESGFVIDKFPISRPNLTFSTLTVSNMSPEDSSIYLCSVDVAGNTIYFGEGSWLTVV.

V and J are TRBV19 and TRBJ1-2; possible D gene TRBD1, 6 bases. The CDR3 has 15 amino acids. The germline V gene encodes CDR1 LNHDA and CDR2 SQIVND (reference sequence). V was shortened by 9 bases and J by 0 bases, with 17 bases between the two germline ends. The CDR3 bases are TGTGCCAGGATAACAGGGAAAAGAGCTAACTATGGCTACACCTTC. Its translation is CARITGKRANYGYTF.